The 7 T cell receptor beta chains below come from one sample, sequenced in a study of shared T cell receptors in the human thymus. This table comes from immunoSEQ multiplex PCR, and its TCRdb copy is limited to in-frame clones, with some not included. The sample contains around 730,000 clones, 80% to 90% of which appear only once. The data were also submitted as part of a second study, on human thymus T cells.

Sequenced sample: thymocytes. Source of these receptors: a girl in the first two years of life with a congenital heart defect.

The chain combines TRBV7-9 with TRBJ1-5; 8 nucleotides agree with TRBD1. This CDR3 is 17 amino acids long. CDR1 is SEHNR and CDR2 is FQNEAQ in the germline V gene (reference sequence). Trimming at V came to 4 bases and at J to 0 bases, leaving 8 bases not matched to a gene. The DNA of the CDR3 is TGTGCCAGCAGCTCCGGGACAGGATCTTATAGCAATCAGCCCCAGCATTTT. Its translation: CASSSGTGSYSNQPQHF. Using reference TRBV7-9 and TRBJ1-5 for the parts outside the CDR3, the full variable domain is DTGVSQNPRHKITKRGQNVTFRCDPISEHNRLYWYRQTLGQGPEFLTYFQNEAQLEKSRLLSDRFSAERPKGSFSTLEIQRTEQGDSAMYLCASSSGTGSYSNQPQHFGDGTRLSIL.

The rearrangement links TRBV5-8 to TRBJ1-1; no reliable D call. Between the trimmed V and J ends, which lost 2 bases and 4 bases, there was a span of 6 bases. This CDR3 spans 12 amino acids. Germline V CDR1 and CDR2: SGHTS, YDEGEE. CDR3 loop: CASSLTATEAFF. CDR3 bases: TGTGCCAGCAGCTTAACAGCCACTGAAGCTTTCTTT. Full variable domain (outside the CDR3, taken from reference TRBV5-8 and TRBJ1-1): EAGVTQSPTHLIKTRGQQATLRCSPISGHTSVYWYQQALGLGLQFLLWYDEGEERNRGNFPPRFSGRQFPNYSSELNVNALELEDSALYLCASSLTATEAFFGQGTRLTVV.

The gene calls are TRBV4-1 and TRBJ1-4, with 8 nucleotides matching TRBD1. There are 20 residues in the CDR3. Germline CDR1 and CDR2: MGHRA and YSYEKL. J gave up 5 bases and V 4 bases, and 21 bases lay outside the gene matches. The CDR3 loop is CASSPRPQGVGDLGNEKLFF. The DNA for the CDR3 is TGCGCCAGCAGCCCCAGGCCACAGGGGGTAGGAGATTTAGGGAATGAAAAACTGTTTTTT.

The chain uses TRBV30 and TRBJ1-2, with 8 bases matching TRBD1. CDR3 size: 14 residues. The germline gives CDR1 GTSNPN, CDR2 SVGIG (reference sequence). V lost 3 bases and J lost 4; bases outside the gene matches: 7. CDR3 DNA sequence: TGTGCCTGGAGGGGAGGACAGGGTCTCTATGGCTACACCTTC. Translation gives CAWRGGQGLYGYTF.

The chain links TRBV28 to TRBJ1-2; the D is unclear. The CDR3 is 14 residues long. Germline V gene sequence: CDR1 MDHEN, CDR2 SYDVKM. V was pared by 3 bases and J by 2 bases, with 10 bases between. CDR3 amino acids: CASSFEGYNYGYTF. CDR3 DNA: TGTGCCAGCAGTTTTGAGGGTTACAACTATGGCTACACCTTC.

The V gene is TRBV2, the J gene TRBJ1-2; 9 nucleotides agree with TRBD1. With 7 bases clipped from V and 7 bases from J, the junction kept 10 bases outside the gene matches. CDR3 length equals 14 residues. Germline lookup yields CDR1 SNHLY and CDR2 FYNNEI. CDR3 nucleotide sequence: TGTGCCAGCATCACGAGGGACAGGGCGGGTGGCTACACCTTC. Translating gives CASITRDRAGGYTF.

In this sample, this clone turned up a few times. The V and J genes are TRBV4-1 and TRBJ2-7; 7 bases are a match to TRBD2. With 0 bases clipped from V and 2 bases from J, the junction kept 7 bases outside the gene matches. Germline values: CDR1 MGHRA, CDR2 YSYEKL. CDR3 size: 16 residues. The CDR3 coding sequence is TGCGCCAGCAGCCAAGATCCCAGCGGGACCGCCTACGAGCAGTACTTC. Protein product: CASSQDPSGTAYEQYF.